In this sample, the clone carrying this T cell receptor (beta chain) turned up a few times. The entry originates in a study of neoadjuvant anti-PD-1 for oral cavity cancer. Germline trimming cut 8 bases from V and 3 bases from J; bases unmatched to any gene: 9. Germline V gene data show CDR1 as SNHLY and CDR2 as FYNNEI. The CDR3 extends over 15 amino acids. Clones were read by immunoSEQ multiplex PCR, and TCRdb kept only the in-frame ones, dropping some. Of around 13,000 clones in the sample, roughly 70% were seen once. Time point indicated: after neoadjuvant nivolumab, at surgical resection. The sequence was collected from a person between 35 and 79 years old with oral cavity squamous cell carcinoma. The chain is built from TRBV2 and TRBJ2-2; 7 bases fit TRBD2. Material: PBMCs, obtained after nivolumab (anti-PD-1) treatment. CDR3 loop: CASARLAGYTGELFF. CDR3 bases: TGTGCCAGCGCCAGACTAGCCGGGTACACCGGGGAGCTGTTTTTT.